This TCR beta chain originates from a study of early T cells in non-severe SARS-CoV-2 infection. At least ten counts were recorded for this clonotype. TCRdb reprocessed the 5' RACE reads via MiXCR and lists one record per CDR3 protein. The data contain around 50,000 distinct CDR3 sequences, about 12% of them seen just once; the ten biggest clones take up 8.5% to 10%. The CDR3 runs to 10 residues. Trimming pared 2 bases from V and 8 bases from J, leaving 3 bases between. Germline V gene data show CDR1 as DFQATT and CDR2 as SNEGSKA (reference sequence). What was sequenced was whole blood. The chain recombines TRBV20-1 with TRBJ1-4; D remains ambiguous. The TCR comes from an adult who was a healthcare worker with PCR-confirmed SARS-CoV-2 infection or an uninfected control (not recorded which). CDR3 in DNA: TGCAGTGCTAGATACGAAAAACTGTTTTTT. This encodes CSARYEKLFF.